Presented here are 14 T cell receptor beta chains from one specimen sequenced in a study of T cells in Graves' hyperthyroidism and ophthalmopathy. TCR beta CDR3 region amplification was performed from RNA transcripts. A set of HTBI primers served as the primers for a first-round RT-PCR of the TCR CDR3. TCRdb re-called the multiplex PCR reads with MiXCR, one entry per CDR3 protein. The top ten hold roughly 33% of the sample, which has under 350,000 distinct CDR3 sequences, roughly an eighth seen once. The sample comprised blood. These receptors came from a woman aged 40 to 50 with Graves' ophthalmopathy.

In this sample, this clonotype turned up many times. The genes are TRBV6-1 and TRBJ1-1; D possibly corresponds to TRBD1 (5 bases). The V end was cut by 6 bases, the J end by 0 bases, with 8 bases between. The CDR3 has 13 residues. Germline values: CDR1 MNHNS, CDR2 SASEGT. The CDR3, as DNA: TGTGCCAGCAGAGTGACAGTGAACACTGAAGCTTTCTTT. It codes for CASRVTVNTEAFF.

In this sample, this clonotype turned up many times. V and J are TRBV6-2 or TRBV6-3 and TRBJ1-1; no clear D gene. The CDR3 consists of 12 residues. V lost 8 bases to trimming and J lost 2 bases, with 9 bases between them. Germline V gene sequence: CDR1 MNHEY, CDR2 SVGEGT. CDR3 nucleotide sequence: TGTGCCAGCCGGCGGGTAAACACTGAAGCTTTCTTT. Amino acids: CASRRVNTEAFF.

The chain recombines TRBV19 with TRBJ2-1; D may be TRBD1 (5 bases). V lost 10 bases, J lost 8 bases, and 24 bases lay in between. The CDR3 covers 15 residues. From germline, CDR1 is LNHDA and CDR2 SQIVND (reference sequence). The CDR3 region is CATTIRGASRHEQFF. CDR3 in DNA: TGTGCCACCACCATAAGGGGTGCGAGCAGGCATGAGCAGTTCTTC.

This clonotype was seen ten or more times. The J gene is TRBJ2-7, the V gene TRBV6-1; 8 bases fit TRBD1. With 6 bases clipped from V and 2 bases from J, the junction kept 6 bases outside the gene matches. The germline V gene encodes CDR1 MNHNS and CDR2 SASEGT. CDR3 length: 14 residues. CDR3 sequence (DNA): TGTGCCAGCAGACGCTCGGGACAGGCCTACGAGCAGTACTTC. Amino acids: CASRRSGQAYEQYF.

The sample holds many counts of this clonotype. This rearrangement joins TRBV24-1 to TRBJ2-7; D gene ambiguous. CDR1 is KGHDR, CDR2 SFDVKD, per germline. The CDR3 has 11 amino acids. Between the trimmed V and J ends, which lost 4 bases and 4 bases, there was a span of 4 bases. The CDR3 coding sequence is TGTGCCACCAGTGACATTTACGAGCAGTACTTC. Its translation is CATSDIYEQYF.

This clonotype occurred a few times. This chain joins TRBV5-1 and TRBJ1-2; D is possibly TRBD1 (5 bases). Germline V gene data show CDR1 as SGHRS and CDR2 as YFSETQ. CDR3 length: 14 residues. Between the trimmed V and J ends, which lost 4 bases and 7 bases, there was a span of 17 bases. CDR3 coding DNA: TGCGCCAGCAGCCCCTCCGGGCAGGGAACTGGCTACACCTTC. It codes for CASSPSGQGTGYTF.

This clonotype was picked up a small number of times. This chain connects TRBV20-1 to TRBJ1-4; D gene uncertain. V was trimmed by 6 bases and J by 4 bases, leaving 6 bases between them. The CDR3 has 11 amino acids. Germline values: CDR1 DFQATT, CDR2 SNEGSKA (reference sequence). For the CDR3, the DNA is TGCAGTGCCATGGTTAATGAAAAACTGTTTTTT. Translating it yields CSAMVNEKLFF.

Concerning this clonotype itself: Given a much more abundant clone one base away, this may be a read error. V is TRBV29-1 and J is TRBJ1-2; the D is unclear. This CDR3 has 13 residues. Germline values: CDR1 SQVTM, CDR2 ANQGSEA. CDR3: CRVEIGGDYGYTF. CDR3 bases: TGCAGGGTTGAGATAGGCGGCGACTATGGCTACACCTTC. Filled out from reference TRBV29-1 and TRBJ1-2, the complete variable domain reads SAVISQKPSRDICQRGTSLTIQCQVDSQVTMMFWYRQQPGQSLTLIATANQGSEATYESGFVIDKFPISRPNLTFSTLTVSNMSPEDSSIYLCRVEIGGDYGYTFGSGTRLTVV.

This clonotype showed up many times. This chain joins TRBV20-1 and TRBJ1-5; tentative D call: TRBD1 (6 bases). This CDR3 has 16 amino acids. V was clipped by 3 bases and J by 0 bases, with 15 bases between them. Germline assignment: CDR1 DFQATT and CDR2 SNEGSKA (reference sequence). CDR3 in DNA: TGCAGTGCTAGCTACCGGGACATCAATAGCAATCAGCCCCAGCATTTT. This gives the protein CSASYRDINSNQPQHF.

This clonotype was seen repeatedly, ten times or more. This chain joins TRBV28 and TRBJ2-7; TRBD1 matches 9 bases. The CDR3 has 16 residues. Germline assignment: CDR1 MDHEN and CDR2 SYDVKM. Trimming took 5 bases from V and 2 from J; bases not matched to a gene: 10. For the CDR3, the DNA is TGTGCCAGCAGTGGAACCGGGACAGGGACCCCCTACGAGCAGTACTTC. Protein: CASSGTGTGTPYEQYF.

The sample holds a few counts of this clonotype. V is TRBV30 and J is TRBJ1-1; possible D gene TRBD1, 6 bases. Germline loops: CDR1 GTSNPN, CDR2 SVGIG (reference sequence). V was shortened by 3 bases and J by 9 bases, with 14 bases between the two germline ends. The CDR3 has 12 amino acids. The CDR3 coding sequence is TGTGCCTGGAGGGGCCCGACAGGAAAAGCTTTCTTT. It translates to CAWRGPTGKAFF.

This clonotype was recorded many times. The chain couples TRBV2 to TRBJ1-3; D is undetermined. The CDR3 covers 14 residues. From germline, CDR1 is SNHLY and CDR2 FYNNEI. V was shortened by 4 bases and J by 0 bases, with 7 bases between the two germline ends. CDR3 DNA: TGTGCCAGCAGTGTCACCAACTCTGGAAACACCATATATTTT. Translation: CASSVTNSGNTIYF.

This clonotype has just a few counts. V is TRBV19 and J is TRBJ1-5; tentatively, D is TRBD1 (5 bases). The CDR3 totals 13 residues. Trimming left V 9 bases short and J 6 bases short, with 15 bases between. CDR1 and CDR2 from the germline V gene are LNHDA and SQIVND (reference sequence). The CDR3 DNA sequence: TGTGCCAGCCTGGGGGGGTGGAGTCAGCCCCAGCATTTT. Translated: CASLGGWSQPQHF.

A note on this clonotype: This CDR3 is missing its conserved last phenylalanine or tryptophan, likely due to a read error. The chain joins TRBV28 to TRBJ2-7; 7 positions match TRBD2. There are 15 residues in the CDR3. J was trimmed by 0 bases and V by 3 bases; bases with no gene match: 5. CDR1 is MDHEN, CDR2 SYDVKM, per germline. This CDR3 reads CASSFGEGSSYEQYL. The CDR3, as DNA: TGTGCCAGCAGTTTCGGGGAGGGCAGCTCCTACGAGCAGTACCTC.